This paragraph covers one T cell receptor (beta chain) sequence. Its target antigen remains unknown. Per-nucleotide qualities are absent, and no much larger clonotype sits a single base away. The sample comes from a study of T cell responses to AZD1222 COVID-19 vaccine (dated by TCRdb to the early 2020s). Regarding the study in general: AZD1222 recipients whose second dose came at about 4 weeks and those whose second dose came at about 12 weeks were combined into one group, since spike-specific TCR depth and breadth did not differ between the two schedules. TCR sequencing was performed for approximately 240 trial participants, of whom 207 were given two doses of AZD1222 and around 26 were given two doses of MenACWY control vaccine. Trial participants were enrolled into age subgroups of 18-55, 56-69 and 70-plus years, which contained 148, 28 and 57 TCR-sequenced participants, respectively.

The germline V gene sets CDR1 to SGHTA and CDR2 to FQGTGA. The CDR3 contains 19 residues, cysteine and phenylalanine counted. This entry keeps only the CDR3 DNA: 57 bases, framed from base 1. For this chain, trimming is 5 bases at the V end and 0 bases at the J end, and the number of junction bases without a gene match is 16. The CDR3 regions of human TCRbeta chains were subjected to immunosequencing. The authors processed their data as follows. Repertoire TCRs were matched against a reference library of SARS-CoV-2-specific TCRs generated with the MIRA antigen-specificity platform. Breadth was defined as the fraction of unique TCRs that were SARS-CoV-2-associated, and depth was defined as the fraction of total T cells that were SARS-CoV-2-associated. Using the MIRA data, every spike-specific TCR was mapped to the spike region that the TCR reacted to and assigned to either a CD4 or a CD8 class. Log10-transformed breadth and depth values were compared by one-way ANOVA with Sidak's multiple comparisons tests. The clones in this table, taken by TCRdb from immuneACCESS, are in-frame only. Not every clone is retained; where verified, under half of the shortfall comes from an unresolved V gene, and the cause of the rest is unknown. That table is the source of V, J and clone size, and D and trimming were worked out from the DNA. Present in this sample are roughly 150,000 clones, about 92% of which were seen just once. The ten largest clonotypes hold 7.5% to 9.5% of the sample.

The meaning of the sample's time point label: baseline before first vaccination. The vaccinee samples were drawn from two UK trials, COV001 and COV002, one of which was a single-blind randomized controlled phase 2/3 trial testing AZD1222 (ChAdOx1 nCoV-19) in healthy adults. For TCRbeta chain sequencing, PBMC samples were collected from trial participants at day 0 and at day 28 after the second dose. Overall results and qualifications from the work: After two AZD1222 doses, spike-specific TCR breadth and depth were significantly higher than at day 0 and than in MenACWY recipients. In the small 56-69-year group, the increase in depth fell short of significance, most likely because of low power. The vaccine-associated CD4 TCRs covered the entire spike protein, and the dominant responses fell in regions 160-218 and 743-854. Most participants were white British and females outnumbered males, and the authors suggested that clonal diversity may have been underestimated. Only a handful of AZD1222 recipients were SARS-CoV-2 seropositive at baseline, limiting conclusions about previously exposed vaccinees. Because no samples from the day 14 peak response were available, repertoires could be characterized only after the peak T cell response. Reportedly, almost half of the unique spike-specific TCRs recognized epitopes lying outside the regions that are mutated in the B.1.351 and B.1.1.7 variants.

The origin of this receptor is an adult in good health. Material: peripheral blood, obtained on day 0 of AZD1222 vaccination. Recombination connected TRBV7-3 to TRBJ1-1, and 9 junction bases match TRBD1. In nucleotides, the sequence is TGTGCCAGCAGCCTCTCCTACTTTGACAGGGGGATAATGAACACTGAAGCTTTCTTT. The translation is CASSLSYFDRGIMNTEAFF.